The entry below gives a single TCR beta chain sequence along with its context. The sample belongs to a study of cytomegalovirus exposure and HLA in healthy donors. Primers included in the PCR were 60 Vbeta and 13 Jbeta primers. Assay used: immunoSEQ multiplex PCR; TCRdb lists only in-frame clones, some missing. The sample consists of approximately 150,000 clones, approximately 85% of them appearing once. V shed 5 bases and J 1 base; nucleotides not matched to a gene: 1. The CDR3 totals 13 residues. The germline gives CDR1 SNHLY, CDR2 FYNNEI. This chain uses TRBV2 with TRBJ1-1; 7 positions match TRBD1. The clonotype was recovered from a girl between 10 and 17 years old in good health and CMV-seropositive. The sequenced material came from PBMCs. CDR3: CASSRQGNTEAFF. The CDR3 nucleotides are TGTGCCAGCAGTCGACAGGGGAACACTGAAGCTTTCTTT.